The sequence of this T cell receptor (beta chain) was determined in a study of molecular identifiers for immune sequencing clone quantification. Study background: Replicate RNA came from about 20,000 or 100,000 naive CD8 cells and was split five ways, and four parts were sequenced. Study-level findings and limits: More than 97% of effector molecules, versus under 1% of naive-cell molecules, belonged to clones above 20 RNA copies.

CDR1 and CDR2 from the germline V gene are SNHLY and FYNNEI. The CDR3 is 17 residues long. V shed 2 bases and J shed 6 bases, with 19 bases lying between them. Details on this clonotype: The antigen is unknown.

Sorting captured naive CD8 T cells as CD8+CD4-CCR7+CD45RA+. The bulk TCR libraries were made with methods described before and with listed TCR primers. TCRdb recomputed calls from the PCR reads with MiXCR, one row per CDR3 protein. The table includes about 70,000 distinct CDR3 sequences, 18% detected once. V and J are TRBV2 and TRBJ2-2; perhaps TRBD1 as D (6 bases). The sample consisted of naive CD8+ T cells from blood, with Jurkat cell RNA spiked in. As for subset: FACS-sorted CD8+CD4-CCR7+CD45RA+ naive T cells. The TCR was taken from a human donor in good health. Some libraries in this study had Jurkat cell RNA spiked in. DNA of the CDR3: TGTGCCAGCAGTGAATATTTCGCAGGGGAAAGGTCCGGGGAGCTGTTTTTT. Its protein is CASSEYFAGERSGELFF.